One T cell receptor beta chain is described in this entry. This entry belongs to a study of blood T cell repertoires in COVID-19. In the original analysis: Estimation of nucleated cell counts relied on the amplification of reference gene primers. Clones were sequenced by immunoSEQ multiplex PCR, and TCRdb holds only the in-frame ones, with some missing. V, J and clone size reflect that table, while D and trimming were determined from the DNA. Of some 180,000 clones in the sample, about 79% were seen once. The specimen was peripheral blood. This TCR was recovered from a human donor in a cohort sampled during active COVID-19.

The CDR3 nucleotides are TGTGCCAGCAGCGCCGGATCTTCGACAGGGGACAATGAGCAGTTCTTC. Translating gives CASSAGSSTGDNEQFF. The chain combines TRBV9 with TRBJ2-1; TRBD1 agrees at 8 bases. V shed 3 bases and J 5 bases; nucleotides not matched to a gene: 10. In germline, CDR1 is SGDLS, CDR2 YYNGEE. The CDR3 runs to 16 residues.